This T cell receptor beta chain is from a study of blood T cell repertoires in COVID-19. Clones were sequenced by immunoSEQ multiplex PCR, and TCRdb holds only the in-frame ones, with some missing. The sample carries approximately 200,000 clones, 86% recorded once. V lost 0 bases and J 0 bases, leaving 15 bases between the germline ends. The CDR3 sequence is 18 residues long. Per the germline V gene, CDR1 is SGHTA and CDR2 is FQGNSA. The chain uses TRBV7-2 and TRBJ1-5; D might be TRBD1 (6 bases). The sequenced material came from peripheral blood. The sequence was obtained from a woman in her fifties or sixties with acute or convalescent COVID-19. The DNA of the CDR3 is TGTGCCAGCAGCTTAGCGAGGGCAGGGGACTATAGCAATCAGCCCCAGCATTTT. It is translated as CASSLARAGDYSNQPQHF.